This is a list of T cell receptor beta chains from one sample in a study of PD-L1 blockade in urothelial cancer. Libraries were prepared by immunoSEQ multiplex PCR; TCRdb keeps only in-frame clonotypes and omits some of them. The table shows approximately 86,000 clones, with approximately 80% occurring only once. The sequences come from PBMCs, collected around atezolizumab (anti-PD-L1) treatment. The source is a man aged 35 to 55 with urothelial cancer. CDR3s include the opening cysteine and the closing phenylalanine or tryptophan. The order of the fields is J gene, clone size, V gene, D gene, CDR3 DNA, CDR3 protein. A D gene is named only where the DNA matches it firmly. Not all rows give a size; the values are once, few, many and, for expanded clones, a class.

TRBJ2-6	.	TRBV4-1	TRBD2	TGCGCCAGCAGCCCAAACGGGGGAGGGCTCTCTGGGGCCAACGTCCTGACTTTC	CASSPNGGGLSGANVLTF
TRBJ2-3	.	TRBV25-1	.	TGTGCCAGCACTCAATCGGAGGTTTCCACAGATACGCAGTATTTT	CASTQSEVSTDTQYF
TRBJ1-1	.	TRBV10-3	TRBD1	TGTGCCATAAGGGGGATTGGACAGGGAGACACTGAAGCTTTCTTT	CAIRGIGQGDTEAFF
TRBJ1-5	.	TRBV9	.	TGTGCCAGCAGCGCAGGGATGCGCAATCAGCCCCAGCATTTT	CASSAGMRNQPQHF
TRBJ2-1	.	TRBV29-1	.	TGCAGCGTTGAACTGGCAGGGGTTGAGCAGTTCTTC	CSVELAGVEQFF
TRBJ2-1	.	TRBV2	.	TGTGCCAGCACACTTAGACTAGAGGCTGCGAGCTCCTACAATGAGCAGTTCTTC	CASTLRLEAASSYNEQFF
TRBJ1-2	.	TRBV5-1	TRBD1	TGCGCCAGCAGCTTTGCGGGACAGGGGATCAACTATGGCTACACCTTC	CASSFAGQGINYGYTF
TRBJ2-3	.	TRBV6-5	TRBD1	TGTGTCAGCAGTTACTCGAGACAGGGCAAAGATACGCAGTATTTT	CVSSYSRQGKDTQYF
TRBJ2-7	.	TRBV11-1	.	TGTGCCAGCAGCTTAGAACTAGCCCTCGTCTACGAGCAGTACTTC	CASSLELALVYEQYF
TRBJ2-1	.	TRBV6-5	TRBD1	TGTGCCAGCAGTCCCGGGACAGTTAACAATGAGCAGTTCTTC	CASSPGTVNNEQFF
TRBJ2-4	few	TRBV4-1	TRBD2	TGCGCCAGCAGCCAAGTTGTTACTAGCGGGAGTCGAAGTCCGAAAAACATTCAGTACTTC	CASSQVVTSGSRSPKNIQYF
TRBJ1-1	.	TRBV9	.	TGTGCCAGCAGCGCAGGGCTGAACACTGAAGCTTTCTTT	CASSAGLNTEAFF
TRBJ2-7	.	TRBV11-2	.	TGTGCCAGCAGCTTAGCAGGGGCAGGGTTAGAATTATACGAGCAGTACTTC	CASSLAGAGLELYEQYF
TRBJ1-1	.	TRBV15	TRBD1	TGTGCCACCGGACCCGGGACAGGGGGAAAGTTGGAAGCTTTCTTT	CATGPGTGGKLEAFF
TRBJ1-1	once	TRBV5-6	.	TGTGCCAGCAGCTTTTTACAGGTGTCCACTGAAGCTTTCTTT	CASSFLQVSTEAFF
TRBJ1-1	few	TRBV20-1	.	TGCAGTGCTAGGGACAATAATGAAGCTTTCTTT	CSARDNNEAFF
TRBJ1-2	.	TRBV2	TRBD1	TGTGCCAGCAGTCTGGACAGGGGTCGAGTGGGCTATGGCTACACCTTC	CASSLDRGRVGYGYTF
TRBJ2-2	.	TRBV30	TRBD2	TGTGCCTGGAGTGTAGGGCGGAACGGGAGGGCGAACACCGGGGAGCTGTTTTTT	CAWSVGRNGRANTGELFF
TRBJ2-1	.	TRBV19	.	TGTGCCAGTAGTATCCGGGAGTCCTCCTACAATGAGCAGTTCTTC	CASSIRESSYNEQFF
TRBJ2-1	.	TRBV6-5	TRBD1	TGTGCCAGCAGTTACACGACAGGGTTCAATGAGCAGTTCTTC	CASSYTTGFNEQFF
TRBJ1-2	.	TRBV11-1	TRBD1	TGTGCCAGCAGCTCCCAGACAGGGAACTATGGCTACACCTTC	CASSSQTGNYGYTF
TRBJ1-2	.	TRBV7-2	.	TGTGCCAGCAGCGGGGCAGTCGCTAACTATGGCTACACCTTC	CASSGAVANYGYTF
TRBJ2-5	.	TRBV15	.	TGTGCCACCAGCAGAGCTAGTTTTGGGGAGACCCAGTACTTC	CATSRASFGETQYF
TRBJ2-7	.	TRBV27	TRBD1	TGTGCCAGCAGTCCCGGGACAGGGGGTTACGAGCAGTACTTC	CASSPGTGGYEQYF
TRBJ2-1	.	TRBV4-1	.	TGCGCCAGCAGCCAAGCAGCGACTAGCAATGAGCAGTTCTTC	CASSQAATSNEQFF
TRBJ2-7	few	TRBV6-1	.	TGTGCCAGCAGTGTCCGGGACTCCTACGAGCAGTACTTC	CASSVRDSYEQYF
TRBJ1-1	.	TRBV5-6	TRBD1	TGTGCCAGCAGCTGGACAGGGACTGAAGCTTTCTTT	CASSWTGTEAFF
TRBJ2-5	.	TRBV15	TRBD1	TGTGCCACCAGCGCAGATACAGGGGGTAGGGAAACCCAGTACTTC	CATSADTGGRETQYF
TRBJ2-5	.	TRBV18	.	TGTGCCAGCTCACCACCAAGGACAGCACAAGAGACCCAGTACTTC	CASSPPRTAQETQYF
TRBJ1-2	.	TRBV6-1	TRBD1	TGTGCCAGCAGTGAAGGGGGAGCAGGGGGCGGCTACACCTTC	CASSEGGAGGGYTF
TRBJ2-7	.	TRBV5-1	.	TGCGCCAGCAGCTTGGCGTACGAGCAGTACTTC	CASSLAYEQYF
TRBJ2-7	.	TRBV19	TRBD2	TGTGCCAGTAGTTTCGGACTAGCGGGAGGCGAGCAGTACTTC	CASSFGLAGGEQYF
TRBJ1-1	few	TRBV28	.	TGTGCCAGCAGTAGGAGAGGAGCGAACACTGAAGCTTTCTTT	CASSRRGANTEAFF
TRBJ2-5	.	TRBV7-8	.	TGTGCCAGCAGCTTAGCTTCCGGTCGGGAGACCCAGTACTTC	CASSLASGRETQYF
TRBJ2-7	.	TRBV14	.	TGTGCCAGCAGCCCCCTGGGCAGCCCCTACGAGCAGTACTTC	CASSPLGSPYEQYF
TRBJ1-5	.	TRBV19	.	TGTGCCAGTAGCCTTACCTTATACGGTATCCAGCCCCAGCATTTT	CASSLTLYGIQPQHF
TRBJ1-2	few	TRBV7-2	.	TGTGCCAGCAGCTCCACGGGGTTTAGGGGCTACACCTTC	CASSSTGFRGYTF
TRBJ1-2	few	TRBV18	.	TGTGCCAGCTCACCGCGCGGCCTTAAAGTTGGCTACACCTTC	CASSPRGLKVGYTF
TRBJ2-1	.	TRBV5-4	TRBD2	TGTGCCAGCAGCCCCCCCGGTGCGGGAGGACGTGAGCAGTTCTTC	CASSPPGAGGREQFF
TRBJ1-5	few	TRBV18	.	TGTGCCAGCTCACCGGGCCCCAATCAGCCCCAGCATTTT	CASSPGPNQPQHF
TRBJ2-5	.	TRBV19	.	TGTGCCACCGGGGTGGGGAGGCCAGAGACCCAGTACTTC	CATGVGRPETQYF
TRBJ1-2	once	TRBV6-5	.	TGTGCCAGCAGTTACAACCAGGGCGGCAACTATGGCTACACCTTC	CASSYNQGGNYGYTF
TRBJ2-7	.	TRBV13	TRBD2	TGTGCCAGCAGCCAAACTCGAGGAGTAGCGGGAGGCCCGTCCTACGAGCAGTACTTC	CASSQTRGVAGGPSYEQYF
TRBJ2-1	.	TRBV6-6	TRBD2	TGTGCCAGCAGCCGACTAGCGGGCCCCTACAATGAGCAGTTCTTC	CASSRLAGPYNEQFF
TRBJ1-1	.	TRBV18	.	TGTGCCAGCTCAAGGGGGGGGGACACTGAAGCTTTCTTT	CASSRGGDTEAFF